This entry describes one T cell receptor (beta chain). Its antigen is unknown. It has no much larger one-base neighbor in the sample; base qualities were not kept. The CDR3 regions of human TCRbeta chains were analyzed by immunosequencing. The authors' analysis ran thus. Repertoire TCRs were checked for matches against a reference library of SARS-CoV-2-specific TCRs that had been generated using the MIRA antigen-specificity platform. Breadth was defined as the fraction of unique TCRs that were SARS-CoV-2-associated, and depth was defined as the fraction of total T cells that were SARS-CoV-2-associated. Using the MIRA data, each spike-specific TCR was mapped to the spike region that the TCR reacts to and placed in a CD4 or CD8 class. Log10-transformed breadth and depth values were compared by one-way ANOVA with Sidak's multiple comparisons tests. This immuneACCESS table, as held by TCRdb, lists in-frame sequences with V and J called but not all clones. Of the missing ones, under half trace to an unresolved V gene in checked studies; the others have no known cause. V and J calls and clone size are copied from that table; D and trimming were computed from the DNA. Recorded for this sample are 130,000 to 150,000 clones; more than 85% of them occurred a single time. Of the sample, approximately 3.4% is held by the ten largest clones.

This specimen belongs to a study of T cell responses to AZD1222 COVID-19 vaccine (dated by TCRdb to 2020 to 2022). Study-wide context: AZD1222 recipients given second doses at about 4 weeks or at about 12 weeks were pooled, since spike-specific TCR depth and breadth were not found to differ between the two schedules. A total of just over 230 trial participants underwent TCR sequencing, of whom under 220 had received two doses of AZD1222 and approximately 26 had received two doses of the MenACWY control vaccine. Trial participants were enrolled into age subgroups of 18-55, 56-69 and 70-plus years, which contained around 140, 26 and 57 TCR-sequenced participants, respectively. Findings and caveats that apply to the study as a whole: The whole spike protein was spanned by vaccine-associated CD4 TCRs, and dominant responses were seen in regions 160-218 and 743-854. The 56-69-year group was small, and its depth increase did not reach significance, likely because of low power. Conclusions about previously exposed vaccinees were limited because only 5 or 6 AZD1222 recipients were SARS-CoV-2 seropositive at baseline. Spike-specific TCR breadth and depth rose significantly after two AZD1222 doses compared with day 0 and with MenACWY recipients. Because no samples from the day 14 peak response were available, repertoires could be characterized only after the peak T cell response. Participants were mostly white British, with more females than males. The authors suggested clonal diversity may have been underestimated. Nearly half of unique spike-specific TCRs reportedly recognized epitopes outside regions mutated in the B.1.351 and B.1.1.7 variants.

The germline V gene (reference sequence) provides CDR1 SEHNR and CDR2 FQNEAQ. Measured from the cysteine to the phenylalanine, the CDR3 is 12 residues long. Kept here is only the CDR3 DNA, which spans 36 bases and is read in frame from base 1. Trimming at the junction amounts to 5 bases on V and 0 bases on J, and the germline ends lie 5 bases apart. The sample's time point label, in plain terms: baseline before first vaccination. The vaccinee samples were drawn from two UK trials, COV001 and COV002, one of which was a single-blind randomized controlled phase 2/3 trial testing AZD1222 (ChAdOx1 nCoV-19) in healthy adults. For TCRbeta chain sequencing, PBMC samples were collected from trial participants at day 0 and at day 28 after the second dose.

This TCR was recovered from an adult in good health. Sample: peripheral blood, taken on day 0 of AZD1222 vaccination. The rearranged chain carries TRBV7-9 and TRBJ2-7, with the D gene call left open. The DNA sequence is TGTGCCAGCAGCGACGGCTCCTACGAGCAGTACTTC. It is translated as CASSDGSYEQYF.